The 19 T cell receptor beta chains below come from one sample, sequenced in a study of identical twins. TCRdb analysed the 5' RACE reads with MiXCR anew, one entry per CDR3 protein. The table includes more than 1.5 million distinct CDR3 sequences, roughly a third detected once. The sequencing input was cord blood. These TCRs come from a newborn girl in good health.

J is TRBJ2-4 and V is TRBV19; 8 bases fit TRBD1. This CDR3 is 16 amino acids long. Losses at the gene ends were 5 bases for V and 0 bases for J; bases not matched to a gene: 6. Per the germline V gene, CDR1 is LNHDA and CDR2 is SQIVND (reference sequence). The CDR3 bases are TGTGCCAGTAGTTTCCAGGGGGCATTAGCCAAAAACATTCAGTACTTC. It encodes CASSFQGALAKNIQYF.

The V and J genes are TRBV5-1 and TRBJ2-5; weak D call: TRBD2 (5 bases). The length of the CDR3 is 12 residues. CDR1 and CDR2 (germline): SGHRS, YFSETQ. The ends were cut back, 6 bases at V and 5 bases at J, with 11 bases in the middle. CDR3 DNA: TGCGCCAGCAACCTTGGCGGGGAGACCCAGTACTTC. It is translated as CASNLGGETQYF.

This clonotype was picked up one time. The chain uses TRBV4-1 and TRBJ2-2; 11 nucleotides match TRBD2. From germline, CDR1 is MGHRA and CDR2 YSYEKL. The J segment lost 4 bases and the V segment lost 5 bases, leaving 9 bases of the junction unmatched. The CDR3 sequence is 17 residues long. CDR3: CASSNSSGGRFTGELFF. CDR3 nucleotides: TGCGCCAGCAGCAACTCTAGCGGGGGGCGATTCACCGGGGAGCTGTTTTTT.

This chain joins TRBV12-3 or TRBV12-4 and TRBJ1-1; D is possibly TRBD1 (6 bases). This CDR3 region has 14 residues. Trimming pared 3 bases from V and 5 bases from J, leaving 13 bases between. CDR3 nucleotides: TGTGCCAGCAGTTTCGGGGGCGCGGGTACTGAAGCTTTCTTT. Protein product: CASSFGGAGTEAFF.

This chain links TRBV24-1 with TRBJ2-1; TRBD2 might be the D (5 bases). V was pared by 3 bases and J by 7 bases, with 18 bases between. Germline CDR1 is KGHDR and CDR2 is SFDVKD. The CDR3 has 16 residues. In nucleotides, the CDR3 is TGTGCCACCAGTGATCTTTTGAGTAGCGTACGGAATGAGCAGTTCTTC. Residues: CATSDLLSSVRNEQFF.

The chain is built from TRBV7-2 and TRBJ2-7; D gene uncertain. Germline V gives CDR1 SGHTA, CDR2 FQGNSA. The CDR3 extends over 15 amino acids. V shed 1 base and J shed 4 bases, with 14 bases lying between them. The CDR3 spells CASSLVPGSRYEQYF. CDR3 bases: TGTGCCAGCAGCTTAGTCCCGGGTTCGAGGTACGAGCAGTACTTC.

The chain carries TRBV27 and TRBJ2-5, with 8 bases fitting TRBD2. This CDR3 has 17 residues. Trimming removed 5 bases from V and 0 bases from J; junction bases left unmatched: 11. Germline lookup yields CDR1 MNHEY and CDR2 SMNVEV (reference sequence). The CDR3 loop is CASSPLNGGEYQETQYF. The CDR3 bases are TGTGCCAGCAGTCCGTTAAACGGGGGGGAGTACCAAGAGACCCAGTACTTC.

The chain couples TRBV4-1 to TRBJ2-7; D might be TRBD1 (5 bases). This CDR3 comprises 14 residues. The germline V gene has CDR1 MGHRA and CDR2 YSYEKL. V lost 2 bases to trimming and J lost 1 base, with 9 bases between them. The CDR3 DNA follows: TGCGCCAGCAGCCAAACGACAGTTTCCTACGAGCAGTACTTC. Translating gives CASSQTTVSYEQYF.

This clonotype has at least ten counts. This chain links TRBV7-2 with TRBJ1-6; no reliable D call. This CDR3 contains 16 residues. Trimming stripped 3 bases from V and 0 bases from J, with 9 bases between. Germline CDR1 reads SGHTA; CDR2 reads FQGNSA. CDR3 sequence: CASSFGPSSYNSPLHF. The CDR3 DNA reads TGTGCCAGCAGCTTCGGACCGAGCTCCTATAATTCACCCCTCCACTTT.

In this sample, this clonotype turned up a few times. The chain couples TRBV4-2 to TRBJ1-2; the match to TRBD1 covers 8 bases. The V gene end was trimmed by 3 bases and the J gene end by 6 bases; junction bases not matched to a gene: 3. The CDR3 has 13 residues. CDR1 is LGHNA, CDR2 YNFKEQ, per germline. CDR3 nucleotide sequence: TGTGCCAGCAGCCAGGACAGGGTCGATGGCTACACCTTC. Its translation is CASSQDRVDGYTF.

This clonotype was counted ten times or more. The V gene is TRBV6-1, the J gene TRBJ2-1, with 9 bases identical to TRBD2. With V trimmed by 3 bases and J by 0 bases, 0 bases remained unmatched. CDR1 is MNHNS, CDR2 SASEGT, per germline. CDR3 length: 15 residues. CDR3 loop: CASSDSGSSYNEQFF. The CDR3 nucleotides read TGTGCCAGCAGTGATAGCGGGAGCTCCTACAATGAGCAGTTCTTC.

This chain joins TRBV5-1 and TRBJ2-1; possibly TRBD1 for D (5 bases). V lost 0 bases, J lost 5 bases, and 9 bases lay in between. Germline CDR1 and CDR2: SGHRS and YFSETQ. The CDR3 runs to 14 residues. The CDR3 coding sequence is TGCGCCAGCAGCTTGGGAGACAGAAACAATGAGCAGTTCTTC. This codes for CASSLGDRNNEQFF.

The genes are TRBV21-1 and TRBJ2-7; the DNA was not compared with TRBD1, the D call given in the table. TRBV21-1 is noted as a pseudogene. The CDR3 covers 14 residues. The CDR3 DNA reads TGTGCCAGCAGCAAAGGGGGACAGTTTTACGAGCAGTACTTC. This encodes CASSKGGQFYEQYF.

The V call is TRBV28, the J call TRBJ2-1; D call uncertain. From germline, CDR1 is MDHEN and CDR2 SYDVKM. V lost 6 bases to trimming and J lost 9 bases, with 15 bases between them. This CDR3 spans 13 amino acids. The CDR3 nucleotides are TGTGCCAGCAGCCCGAGTTGGGTGAGTGAGCAGTTCTTC. Protein product: CASSPSWVSEQFF.

This clonotype was detected only once. V usage is TRBV6-6 and J usage is TRBJ2-5, with TRBD2 matching over 11 bases. Germline values: CDR1 MNHNY, CDR2 SVGAGI (reference sequence). The trim removed 2 bases at V and 3 bases at J, leaving 2 bases unmatched. CDR3 length equals 15 residues. The CDR3 spells CASSYPTSGEETQYF. The CDR3 DNA sequence: TGTGCCAGCAGTTACCCGACTAGCGGGGAAGAGACCCAGTACTTC.

This clonotype was counted only a few times. The chain joins TRBV28 to TRBJ2-1; D perhaps matches TRBD2 (6 bases). Germline V CDR1 and CDR2: MDHEN, SYDVKM. The CDR3 is 14 residues long. V lost 3 bases to trimming and J lost 8 bases, with 14 bases between them. The CDR3 coding sequence is TGTGCCAGCAGTTTCTACGGGGGAGGCGATGAGCAGTTCTTC. Its protein is CASSFYGGGDEQFF.

As to this clonotype: Compared with germline, one end of the junction differs, possibly owing to a read error. This sequence joins TRBV20-1 and TRBJ2-6; D remains unclear. CDR1 is DFQATT and CDR2 is SNEGSKA in the germline V gene (reference sequence). This CDR3 is built from 16 residues. DNA of the CDR3: TGCAGTGCTAGTAGGGCAGGTCCCTCTGAGGCCAACGTCCTGACTTTC. It codes for CSASRAGPSEANVLTF.

This clonotype was observed a handful of times. J is TRBJ2-1 and V is TRBV9, with D perhaps being TRBD1 or TRBD2 (5 bases each). This CDR3 spans 14 amino acids. Germline CDR1 reads SGDLS; CDR2 reads YYNGEE. V lost 0 bases to trimming and J lost 13 bases, with 17 bases between them. The chain's CDR3 is CASSVGITSGTQFF. CDR3 coding DNA: TGTGCCAGCAGCGTAGGGATTACCTCGGGGACCCAGTTCTTC. The full variable domain, completed using reference TRBV9 and TRBJ2-1, is DSGVTQTPKHLITATGQRVTLRCSPRSGDLSVYWYQQSLDQGLQFLIQYYNGEERAKGNILERFSAQQFPDLHSELNLSSLELGDSALYFCASSVGITSGTQFFGPGTRLTVL.

This sequence joins TRBV7-2 and TRBJ2-3; D assignment may be TRBD1 or TRBD2 (6 bases each). Germline lookup yields CDR1 SGHTA and CDR2 FQGNSA. The CDR3 has 15 residues. V was pared by 3 bases and J by 2 bases, with 12 bases between. The CDR3 nucleotides are TGTGCCAGCAGCTTGTGGGGGGCCGACACAGATACGCAGTATTTT. Amino acids: CASSLWGADTDTQYF.